Shown below are 29 T cell receptor beta chains from a single sample sequenced in a study of regulatory T cells in long-lasting Graves disease. For TCR beta, libraries came from iRepertoire HTBI primers and Arm-PCR of CDR3 regions. One entry per CDR3 protein, called by TCRdb with MiXCR from the multiplex PCR reads. The data contain hundreds of thousands of distinct CDR3 sequences, roughly 15% of them singletons. The time point: newly diagnosed GD, antithyroid drugs for less than 3 months. The TCR library was prepared using RNA isolated from PBMCs. The data also belong to a second study, concerning T cells in Graves' hyperthyroidism and ophthalmopathy.

This specimen consisted of peripheral blood mononuclear cells (PBMCs), obtained at new diagnosis, from a patient treated with antithyroid drugs. The source is a woman aged 25 to 45 with Graves disease.

The table lists this clonotype with a few counts. This chain links TRBV18 with TRBJ2-3; TRBD2 aligns across 7 bases. Germline CDR1 is KGHSH and CDR2 is LQKENI. J gave up 2 bases and V 3 bases, and 8 bases lay outside the gene matches. This CDR3 comprises 16 residues. CDR3 sequence: CASSPLQAGTTDTQYF. Written as DNA, the CDR3 is TGTGCCAGCTCACCCCTCCAAGCGGGAACCACAGATACGCAGTATTTT.

This clonotype was seen many times. The CDR3 DNA follows: TGTGCCAGTCCAGCGGGAGAGAGGTCAGAGACCCAGTACTTC. This encodes CASPAGERSETQYF. The chain is built from TRBV2 and TRBJ2-5; the match to TRBD2 covers 8 bases. There are 14 residues in the CDR3. V was clipped by 9 bases and J by 4 bases; unmatched bases: 10. Germline loops: CDR1 SNHLY, CDR2 FYNNEI.

The chain uses TRBV11-1 and TRBJ1-1; no reliable D call. The CDR3 is 14 amino acids. V was shortened by 5 bases and J by 0 bases, with 10 bases between the two germline ends. Germline CDR1 and CDR2: SGHAT and FQDESV (reference sequence). The DNA for the CDR3 is TGTGCCAGCAGCCGAGAGAGCATGAACACTGAAGCTTTCTTT. Translated, it gives CASSRESMNTEAFF. The variable domain in full, with the rest retrieved from reference TRBV11-1 and TRBJ1-1, is EAEVAQSPRYKITEKSQAVAFWCDPISGHATLYWYRQILGQGPELLVQFQDESVVDDSQLPKDRFSAERLKGVDSTLKIQPAELGDSAMYLCASSRESMNTEAFFGQGTRLTVV.

In its sample, this clonotype was seen many times. This chain connects TRBV24-1 to TRBJ2-5; 8 bases are a match to TRBD2. V lost 2 bases to trimming and J lost 6 bases; unmatched junction nucleotides: 4. The germline gives CDR1 KGHDR, CDR2 SFDVKD. The CDR3 covers 14 residues. The CDR3 loop reads CATSDSSGSQTQYF. DNA of the CDR3: TGTGCCACCAGTGATTCCAGCGGGAGTCAGACCCAGTACTTC.

This clonotype was found many times. The chain employs TRBV6-1 and TRBJ2-1, with 14 bases fitting TRBD2. Losses at the gene ends were 6 bases for V and 8 bases for J; bases not matched to a gene: 3. The CDR3 loop spans 14 amino acids. The V gene's germline CDR1 is MNHNS and CDR2 SASEGT. The CDR3 coding sequence is TGTGCCAGCAGAGGGACTAGCGGGAGCTATGAGCAGTTCTTC. Translation gives CASRGTSGSYEQFF.

This clonotype was detected a few times. V usage is TRBV4-1 and J usage is TRBJ2-7; either TRBD1 or TRBD2 may fit D (5 bases each). The germline gives CDR1 MGHRA, CDR2 YSYEKL. Deletions cut 1 base from V and 1 base from J, with 11 bases between. The CDR3 runs to 15 residues. CDR3 sequence reads: CASSQGGTVSYEQYF. The CDR3 DNA reads as TGCGCCAGCAGCCAAGGGGGGACGGTATCCTACGAGCAGTACTTC.

The CDR3 DNA is TGTGCCACCAGCAGGGAAACCGGGAACAATCAGCCCCAGCATTTT. This encodes CATSRETGNNQPQHF. The chain uses TRBV15 and TRBJ1-5; D gene ambiguous. The CDR3 loop spans 15 amino acids. The germline V gene encodes CDR1 LNHNV and CDR2 YYDKDF (reference sequence). The germline V and J ends were trimmed by 3 bases and 3 bases, with 12 bases remaining between them.

This clonotype has a count of ten or more. The genes are TRBV12-3 or TRBV12-4 and TRBJ2-1, with D perhaps TRBD2 (6 bases). Trimming pared 3 bases from V and 9 bases from J, leaving 9 bases between. The CDR3 runs 12 residues. DNA of the CDR3: TGTGCCAGCAGTTTTGAGGAGGGTGAGCAGTTCTTC. Residues: CASSFEEGEQFF.

This clonotype has a handful of counts. This chain joins TRBV6-5 and TRBJ2-7; D possibly corresponds to TRBD2 (6 bases). Trimming shortened V by 2 bases and J by 1 base, and 24 bases separated the two germline ends. The CDR3 consists of 19 residues. The germline gives CDR1 MNHEY, CDR2 SVGAGI. The CDR3, as DNA: TGTGCCAGCAGTTACCCGGGGGAGATGGCAGGGCACGATTCCTACGAGCAGTACTTC. Protein: CASSYPGEMAGHDSYEQYF.

This chain links TRBV7-3 with TRBJ2-3; 8 bases match TRBD2. Germline trimming cut 1 base from V and 6 bases from J; bases unmatched to any gene: 9. Germline CDR1 and CDR2: SGHTA and FQGTGA. This CDR3 contains 16 residues. The CDR3 loop reads CASSLIGGASGDTQYF. In nucleotides, the CDR3 is TGTGCCAGCAGCTTAATCGGGGGGGCCTCTGGGGATACGCAGTATTTT.

This clonotype has only a few counts. This rearrangement joins TRBV29-1 to TRBJ2-1; 9 bases match TRBD1. Per the germline V gene, CDR1 is SQVTM and CDR2 is ANQGSEA. The CDR3 extends over 13 amino acids. The trim removed 7 bases at V and 7 bases at J, leaving 8 bases unmatched. This CDR3 reads CSAGQGVNNEQFF. DNA of the CDR3: TGCAGCGCGGGACAGGGCGTTAATAATGAGCAGTTCTTC.

The chain carries TRBV5-1 and TRBJ1-4; D is possibly TRBD1 (5 bases). The germline gives CDR1 SGHRS, CDR2 YFSETQ. V was trimmed by 4 bases and J by 8 bases, leaving 18 bases between them. The CDR3 covers 15 residues. The CDR3 reads CASSVLGPTSEKLFF. As DNA, the CDR3 is TGCGCCAGCAGCGTCTTGGGGCCAACCTCCGAAAAACTGTTTTTT.

The chain's CDR3 is CASRSAKAHAGANVLTF. The CDR3, as DNA: TGTGCCAGCAGGTCCGCAAAGGCCCACGCTGGGGCCAACGTCCTGACTTTC. This chain joins TRBV5-4 and TRBJ2-6; D gene uncertain. The germline gives CDR1 SGHNT, CDR2 YYREEE (reference sequence). Trimming removed 5 bases at V and 2 bases at J, with 17 bases between. The CDR3 covers 17 residues. Drawing the rest from reference TRBV5-4 and TRBJ2-6, the complete variable domain is ETGVTQSPTHLIKTRGQQVTLRCSSQSGHNTVSWYQQALGQGPQFIFQYYREEENGRGNFPPRFSGLQFPNYSSELNVNALELDDSALYLCASRSAKAHAGANVLTFGAGSRLTVL.

This clonotype was detected many times. The genes are TRBV5-1 and TRBJ2-1; D possibly uses TRBD1 or TRBD2 (5 bases each). The CDR3 spans 17 residues. V lost 0 bases and J lost 0, with 13 bases in between. Germline V gives CDR1 SGHRS, CDR2 YFSETQ. CDR3 region: CASSLGPGRASYNEQFF. CDR3 DNA: TGCGCCAGCAGCTTGGGGCCGGGACGCGCCTCCTACAATGAGCAGTTCTTC.

This clonotype was picked up many times. This sequence joins TRBV28 and TRBJ2-7, with 8 bases that match TRBD1. Germline trimming cut 4 bases from V and 1 base from J; bases unmatched to any gene: 3. Germline values: CDR1 MDHEN, CDR2 SYDVKM. This CDR3 region has 14 residues. This CDR3 is CASSSGGLSYEQYF. The CDR3 DNA is TGTGCCAGCAGTTCAGGGGGCCTTTCCTACGAGCAGTACTTC.

This clonotype has a count of ten or more. The chain combines TRBV29-1 with TRBJ1-2, with 9 positions matching TRBD1. Germline V CDR1 and CDR2: SQVTM, ANQGSEA. The CDR3 runs 13 residues. With V trimmed by 6 bases and J by 8 bases, 10 bases remained unmatched. The CDR3, as DNA: TGCAGCGTCGCTCGGACAGGGGATGTCGGCTACACCTTC. Translation gives CSVARTGDVGYTF.

The rearrangement uses TRBV9 and TRBJ2-5, with no clear D. CDR1 SGDLS and CDR2 YYNGEE come from the germline V gene. Trimming removed 0 bases at V and 5 bases at J, with 8 bases between. CDR3 length equals 13 residues. In DNA form, the CDR3 reads TGTGCCAGCAGCGTAGGGTGGGTCGAGACCCAGTACTTC. Its translation: CASSVGWVETQYF.

The rearrangement uses TRBV6-4 and TRBJ1-5; D is unresolved. V lost 0 bases and J 3 bases, leaving 9 bases between the germline ends. This CDR3 contains 15 residues. Germline lookup yields CDR1 MRHNA and CDR2 SNTAGT. The CDR3 protein is CASSDSTAVNQPQHF. DNA for the CDR3: TGTGCCAGCAGTGACTCGACGGCGGTCAATCAGCCCCAGCATTTT.

This clonotype was recorded many times. The V call is TRBV30, the J call TRBJ2-3; TRBD2 matches 7 bases. V trimming: 0 bases; J trimming: 2 bases; junction bases outside the gene matches: 5. This CDR3 region has 15 residues. Germline V CDR1 and CDR2: GTSNPN, SVGIG (reference sequence). CDR3 DNA: TGTGCCTGGAGTGTCGGCGGGAGAAACACAGATACGCAGTATTTT. It encodes CAWSVGGRNTDTQYF.

The chain carries TRBV12-3 or TRBV12-4 and TRBJ2-3; 8 bases agree with TRBD2. V was pared by 5 bases and J by 4 bases, with 11 bases of the junction left unmatched. The CDR3 length is 16 residues. CDR3 residues: CASSQWLAGAADTQYF. DNA for the CDR3: TGTGCCAGCAGTCAGTGGCTAGCGGGTGCGGCAGATACGCAGTATTTT.

This clonotype has more than one count but fewer than ten. The chain joins TRBV7-9 to TRBJ2-7, with D perhaps assigned TRBD1 or TRBD2 (5 bases each). V was clipped by 1 base and J by 1 base, with 8 bases between them. From germline, CDR1 is SEHNR and CDR2 FQNEAQ (reference sequence). The CDR3 spans 14 residues. The CDR3 sequence is CASSLGGWSYEQYF. The DNA for the CDR3 is TGTGCCAGCAGCTTAGGGGGGTGGTCCTACGAGCAGTACTTC.

This clonotype was found a few times. This rearrangement joins TRBV28 to TRBJ2-7; 8 nucleotides match TRBD2. Per germline, CDR1 MDHEN and CDR2 SYDVKM. V lost 7 bases, J lost 2 bases, and 13 bases stayed unmatched. The CDR3 sequence is 16 residues long. As DNA, the CDR3 is TGTGCCAGCACCCTACGCCCGGGACTAGGGACCTACGAGCAGTACTTC. It yields the protein CASTLRPGLGTYEQYF.

The chain has TRBV28 and TRBJ2-3; D remains ambiguous. This CDR3 spans 14 amino acids. The germline V and J ends were trimmed by 6 bases and 3 bases, with 13 bases remaining between them. Germline lookup yields CDR1 MDHEN and CDR2 SYDVKM. CDR3 sequence: CASSQGFQTDTQYF. CDR3 bases: TGTGCCAGCAGCCAAGGCTTCCAAACAGATACGCAGTATTTT.

This sequence joins TRBV19 and TRBJ1-6, with D tentatively TRBD1 (5 bases). The germline CDR1 and CDR2 sequences are LNHDA and SQIVND (reference sequence). Trimming pared 2 bases from V and 8 bases from J, leaving 16 bases between. CDR3 length: 16 amino acids. The CDR3 protein is CASSISGRIGHSPLHF. CDR3 bases: TGTGCCAGTAGTATATCGGGACGGATAGGGCATTCACCCCTCCACTTT.

This chain's CDR3 is CASTLHSGTEAFF. CDR3 in DNA: TGTGCCAGCACACTACACTCGGGCACTGAAGCTTTCTTT. The chain links TRBV27 to TRBJ1-1; no definite D call. V dropped 7 bases and J dropped 4 bases, with 13 bases sitting between them. The CDR3 contains 13 residues. Germline CDR1 reads MNHEY; CDR2 reads SMNVEV (reference sequence).

This clonotype was counted at least ten times. The chain joins TRBV6-2 or TRBV6-3 to TRBJ1-2; D unclear. With 0 bases removed from V and 4 bases from J, the gap between germline ends came to 12 bases. The CDR3 covers 15 residues. Germline V gene lookup returns CDR1 MNHEY and CDR2 SVGEGT. The CDR3 sequence: CASSYSSPAGYGYTF. In nucleotides, the CDR3 is TGTGCCAGCAGTTACTCGTCGCCGGCCGGCTATGGCTACACCTTC.

In its sample, this clonotype was seen a few times. The J gene is TRBJ2-2, the V gene TRBV28; the match to TRBD1 covers 9 bases. Germline V gives CDR1 MDHEN, CDR2 SYDVKM. V lost 2 bases, J lost 9 bases, and 7 bases stayed unmatched. This CDR3 spans 15 amino acids. Here the CDR3 reads CASSLSGTGNRELFF. In DNA, the CDR3 is TGTGCCAGCAGTTTAAGTGGGACAGGGAATCGGGAGCTGTTTTTT.

There are a few counts of this clonotype. This CDR3 reads CASSLENEKLFF. CDR3 nucleotide sequence: TGCGCCAGCAGCCTAGAAAATGAAAAACTGTTTTTT. The chain joins TRBV5-1 to TRBJ1-4; D is unclear. Germline V gives CDR1 SGHRS, CDR2 YFSETQ. This CDR3 comprises 12 residues. V was shortened by 4 bases and J by 5 bases, with 6 bases between the two germline ends.

This clonotype has a count of ten or more. This chain connects TRBV27 to TRBJ1-2; 7 bases agree with TRBD1. Germline CDR1 and CDR2: MNHEY and SMNVEV (reference sequence). The CDR3 is 14 amino acids. J lost 7 bases, V lost 6 bases, and 11 bases had no gene match. The CDR3 DNA sequence: TGTGCCAGCAGCCCCTTTGACAGGGCAGCTGGCTACACCTTC. Translating it yields CASSPFDRAAGYTF.